This T cell receptor (beta chain) was obtained from a study of blood T cell repertoires in COVID-19. About the research overall: Material from acute and convalescent COVID-19 was sourced from the United States, Italy and Spain. PBMCs, B-cell-depleted T cells, or T cells were the source of the cDNA or gDNA that made up the material.

Per the study methods: Scientists estimated how many nucleated cells there were by amplifying reference gene primers. Some clones are missing from TCRdb's copy, which holds only in-frame ones; the method was immunoSEQ multiplex PCR. The V and J calls and the clone size are those of that table, but D and trimming were determined from the DNA. This sample has roughly 97,000 clones, with 76% found just once. This CDR3 is 15 amino acids long. Trimming removed 1 base from V and 8 bases from J; junction bases left unmatched: 6. The germline V gene encodes CDR1 SGHRS and CDR2 YFSETQ. This rearrangement joins TRBV5-1 to TRBJ1-2; 12 nucleotides agree with TRBD1. The origin of this receptor is a man aged 70-80 years with acute or convalescent COVID-19. Sequencing was done on a sample of peripheral blood. The CDR3 nucleotides are TGCGCCAGCAGCTTGCTTCCTGGGACAGGGGGCGGCTACACCTTC. This sequence encodes CASSLLPGTGGGYTF. Filled out from reference TRBV5-1 and TRBJ1-2, the complete variable domain reads KAGVTQTPRYLIKTRGQQVTLSCSPISGHRSVSWYQQTPGQGLQFLFEYFSETQRNKGNFPGRFSGRQFSNSRSEMNVSTLELGDSALYLCASSLLPGTGGGYTFGSGTRLTVV.